These 8 T cell receptor beta chains were sequenced from one sample in a study of identifying expanded T cells in peripheral blood. Some clones are missing from TCRdb's copy, which holds only in-frame ones; the method was immunoSEQ multiplex PCR. The repertoire consists of about 86,000 clones, with roughly 88% occurring once and the leading ten covering around 5.9%. Input material: blood. Receptors were obtained from a person aged 18 to 70 in good health.

This chain connects TRBV2 to TRBJ2-1, with unresolved D. CDR3 length: 13 residues. V was clipped by 2 bases and J by 5 bases, with 7 bases between them. The germline V gene has CDR1 SNHLY and CDR2 FYNNEI. The CDR3 spells CASSERWDNEQFF. DNA for the CDR3: TGTGCCAGCAGTGAAAGATGGGACAATGAGCAGTTCTTC.

V usage is TRBV27 and J usage is TRBJ2-5; weak D call: TRBD1 (5 bases). This CDR3 is built from 14 residues. Trimming pared 4 bases from V and 2 bases from J, leaving 11 bases between. The germline CDR1 and CDR2 sequences are MNHEY and SMNVEV (reference sequence). The CDR3 coding sequence is TGTGCCAGCAGTTGGACGAAGGGGCAAGAGACCCAGTACTTC. Amino acids: CASSWTKGQETQYF.

The chain recombines TRBV2 with TRBJ1-2; tentatively, D is TRBD1 (6 bases). The CDR3 extends over 15 amino acids. V was shortened by 11 bases and J by 0 bases, with 19 bases between the two germline ends. CDR1 and CDR2 (germline): SNHLY, FYNNEI. The CDR3 loop reads CAGKGGAGANYGYTF. CDR3 DNA: TGTGCCGGAAAAGGTGGGGCAGGGGCTAACTATGGCTACACCTTC.

The CDR3 DNA reads TGTGCCAGCAGTGAAGTCCCAGTCAAAGCTTTCTTT. This codes for CASSEVPVKAFF. The J gene is TRBJ1-1, the V gene TRBV6-1; the D is unclear. V was clipped by 1 base and J by 9 bases, with 9 bases between them. Germline V gene lookup returns CDR1 MNHNS and CDR2 SASEGT. The CDR3 sequence is 12 residues long.

The V gene is TRBV7-6, the J gene TRBJ2-1, with 10 nucleotides matching TRBD2. There are 14 residues in the CDR3. The J segment lost 7 bases and the V segment lost 7 bases, leaving 7 bases of the junction unmatched. Germline V gene data show CDR1 as SGHVS and CDR2 as FNYEAQ. As DNA, the CDR3 is TGTGCCAGCAAGGAGCGGGAGGGGGTTAATGAGCAGTTCTTC. This sequence encodes CASKEREGVNEQFF.

This chain joins TRBV29-1 and TRBJ2-2; D might be TRBD1 (6 bases). Germline V CDR1 and CDR2: SQVTM, ANQGSEA. V lost 7 bases and J 4 bases, leaving 19 bases between the germline ends. The CDR3 sequence is 15 residues long. The CDR3, as DNA: TGCAGCGCCCCGAGATTGGACAGTTCCACCGGGGAGCTGTTTTTT. It encodes CSAPRLDSSTGELFF.

The chain carries TRBV7-9 and TRBJ1-2; D gene uncertain. There are 13 residues in the CDR3. The V end was cut by 0 bases, the J end by 2 bases, with 4 bases between. Germline V gene lookup returns CDR1 SEHNR and CDR2 FQNEAQ (reference sequence). As DNA, the CDR3 is TGTGCCAGCAGCTTAGCTGGGAACTATGGCTACACCTTC. Amino acids: CASSLAGNYGYTF.

The chain couples TRBV7-3 to TRBJ2-1, with 8 bases fitting TRBD1. Trimming removed 1 base from V and 8 bases from J; junction bases left unmatched: 7. The germline V gene encodes CDR1 SGHTA and CDR2 FQGTGA. This CDR3 has 15 residues. CDR3 protein: CASSLMGTGNHEQFF. The CDR3 DNA follows: TGTGCCAGCAGCTTAATGGGGACAGGTAACCATGAGCAGTTCTTC. Full variable domain (missing parts from reference TRBV7-3 and TRBJ2-1): GAGVSQTPSNKVTEKGKYVELRCDPISGHTALYWYRQSLGQGPEFLIYFQGTGAADDSGLPNDRFFAVRPEGSVSTLKIQRTERGDSAVYLCASSLMGTGNHEQFFGPGTRLTVL.